A selection of T cell receptor beta chains follows, all from one sample in a study of T cells in Graves' hyperthyroidism and ophthalmopathy. TCRdb ran MiXCR on the multiplex PCR reads and lists one entry per CDR3 protein. The table lists about 180,000 distinct CDR3 sequences, about a sixth of them singletons. The sequenced sample consisted of blood. The receptors originated from a woman in her fifties or sixties with Graves' hyperthyroidism. Both conserved end residues are part of each CDR3. D genes are given only for firm matches. Only part of the rows carry a size: once, few, many, or a class if the clone is expanded.

clone_size	j_call	v_call	d_call	cdr3_aa	cdr3_nt
many	TRBJ2-7	TRBV14	-	CANPGGGHSYEQYF	TGTGCCAACCCCGGAGGGGGGCACTCCTACGAGCAGTACTTC
many	TRBJ1-5	TRBV12-3/TRBV12-4	-	CASSLQSNQPQHF	TGTGCCAGCAGTTTACAGAGCAATCAGCCCCAGCATTTT
-	TRBJ2-3	TRBV20-1	-	CSARSLLVGNTDTQYF	TGCAGTGCTAGATCCCTTCTAGTCGGGAACACAGATACGCAGTATTTT
many	TRBJ2-1	TRBV7-9	-	CASSLGDVAYNEQFF	TGTGCCAGCAGCTTAGGGGACGTTGCCTACAATGAGCAGTTCTTC
many	TRBJ1-2	TRBV6-1	-	CASISGVDGYTF	TGTGCCAGCATTTCAGGAGTGGATGGCTACACCTTC
-	TRBJ2-3	TRBV28	TRBD2	CASSLGSGRTADTQYF	TGTGCCAGCAGTTTAGGTAGCGGGAGGACGGCAGATACGCAGTATTTT
many	TRBJ1-1	TRBV6-1	-	CASRVHRAVNTEAFF	TGTGCCAGCAGGGTCCACAGGGCCGTTAACACTGAAGCTTTCTTT
-	TRBJ1-1	TRBV7-6	-	CASSLSFNRSIMNTEAFF	TGTGCCAGCAGCTTATCATTTAACAGGAGTATAATGAACACTGAAGCTTTCTTT
many	TRBJ1-6	TRBV2	-	CGRREAYNSPLHF	TGCGGGAGGCGCGAAGCCTATAATTCACCCCTCCACTTT
many	TRBJ1-1	TRBV6-1	-	CASSYEKGYTEAFF	TGTGCCAGCAGTTATGAGAAGGGGTACACTGAAGCTTTCTTT
many	TRBJ1-5	TRBV18	-	CASSPTQGIQPQHF	TGTGCCAGCTCACCAACACAGGGAATCCAGCCCCAGCATTTT
many	TRBJ1-5	TRBV15	TRBD1	CATSRAGRGGQPQHF	TGTGCCACCAGCAGAGCGGGCAGGGGGGGTCAGCCCCAGCATTTT
few	TRBJ2-5	TRBV5-1	-	CASSFPGVGETQYF	TGCGCCAGCAGCTTCCCCGGAGTTGGAGAGACCCAGTACTTC
-	TRBJ1-1	TRBV6-2/TRBV6-3	TRBD1	CASSGTGVFWATEAFF	TGTGCCAGTTCCGGGACAGGGGTCTTCTGGGCCACTGAAGCTTTCTTT
many	TRBJ1-2	TRBV20-1	-	CSAFPTSGYTF	TGCAGTGCCTTCCCGACGAGTGGCTACACCTTC
many	TRBJ2-7	TRBV29-1	TRBD1	CSGTGASYEQYF	TGCAGCGGGACAGGGGCGTCCTACGAGCAGTACTTC
-	TRBJ2-5	TRBV13	-	CASSPRPAQETQYF	TGTGCCAGCAGCCCCCGGCCAGCTCAAGAGACCCAGTACTTC
-	TRBJ2-3	TRBV19	-	CASRDPRDTQYF	TGTGCCAGTAGAGACCCGAGGGATACGCAGTATTTT
many	TRBJ2-5	TRBV10-2	-	CASLTGQTQYF	TGCGCCAGCCTCACTGGGCAGACCCAGTACTTC
-	TRBJ1-2	TRBV5-5	-	CASHYYGGDYGYTF	TGTGCCAGCCACTATTACGGGGGTGACTATGGCTACACCTTC
many	TRBJ2-5	TRBV6-5	TRBD1	CASSYAGTGIRETQYF	TGTGCCAGCAGTTACGCCGGGACAGGGATTCGAGAGACCCAGTACTTC
many	TRBJ2-3	TRBV12-5	-	CASGEGGLSTDTQYF	TGTGCTAGTGGGGAAGGGGGACTTAGCACAGATACGCAGTATTTT
many	TRBJ2-7	TRBV27	TRBD1	CASSPGTAHYEQYF	TGTGCCAGCAGTCCCGGGACAGCCCACTACGAGCAGTACTTC
few	TRBJ2-1	TRBV7-9	-	CASSLVRGEQFF	TGTGCCAGCAGCTTAGTACGGGGTGAGCAGTTCTTC
few	TRBJ2-1	TRBV3-1	TRBD2	CASSPGLAGAKEQFF	TGTGCCAGCAGCCCAGGACTAGCGGGGGCAAAGGAGCAGTTCTTC
few	TRBJ2-1	TRBV5-1	-	CASSSFRGGIPYNEQFF	TGCGCCAGCAGCTCCTTCAGGGGTGGGATCCCCTACAATGAGCAGTTCTTC
many	TRBJ2-7	TRBV12-3/TRBV12-4	-	CASALQESYEQYF	TGTGCCAGCGCCCTACAGGAGTCCTACGAGCAGTACTTC
many	TRBJ2-6	TRBV14	-	CASSQVPVSSGANVLTF	TGTGCCAGCAGCCAAGTCCCAGTCTCCTCTGGGGCCAACGTCCTGACTTTC
many	TRBJ2-7	TRBV7-2	-	CASSPPGLYEQYF	TGTGCCAGCAGCCCCCCCGGGCTCTACGAGCAGTACTTC
many	TRBJ2-2	TRBV6-4	TRBD1	CASSRTGITGELFF	TGTGCCTCTTCGAGGACAGGGATCACCGGGGAGCTGTTTTTT
few	TRBJ2-4	TRBV3-1	-	CASSQDRGHQAGGGLAKNIQYF	TGTGCCAGCAGCCAAGATCGGGGACATCAGGCGGGCGGAGGGCTAGCCAAAAACATTCAGTACTTC
-	TRBJ1-2	TRBV5-4	-	CASSQSNRGPYGYTF	TGTGCCAGCTCGCAGTCGAACCGGGGCCCCTATGGCTACACCTTC
-	TRBJ1-2	TRBV12-3/TRBV12-4	-	CASSLPGHGYTF	TGTGCCAGCAGTTTGCCGGGCCATGGCTACACCTTC
-	TRBJ2-2	TRBV20-1	-	CSAYGRNPNTGELFF	TGCAGTGCCTACGGACGGAACCCGAACACCGGGGAGCTGTTTTTT
-	TRBJ1-2	TRBV5-4	-	CASSAGLGPPNYGYTF	TGTGCCAGCTCAGCCGGGCTGGGACCGCCAAACTATGGCTACACCTTC
many	TRBJ2-7	TRBV5-8	-	CASSVAASSYEQYF	TGTGCCAGCAGCGTAGCGGCGAGCTCCTACGAGCAGTACTTC
few	TRBJ2-7	TRBV20-1	TRBD1	CSARSTGGISYEQYF	TGCAGTGCTAGATCTACAGGGGGGATTTCCTACGAGCAGTACTTC
many	TRBJ2-7	TRBV29-1	-	CSVRTGVDPHEQYF	TGCAGCGTTCGGACTGGCGTCGATCCCCACGAGCAGTACTTC
many	TRBJ1-2	TRBV6-5	-	CASSYSSINNYGYTF	TGTGCCAGCAGTTACTCCAGTATTAATAACTATGGCTACACCTTC
many	TRBJ2-3	TRBV5-1	TRBD1	CASSWDRGETQYF	TGCGCCAGCAGCTGGGACAGGGGGGAGACGCAGTATTTT
-	TRBJ2-1	TRBV20-1	-	CSARTVTYNEQFF	TGCAGTGCCCGGACAGTCACCTACAATGAGCAGTTCTTC